The clone carrying this T cell receptor beta chain showed up just a few times. Unique molecular identifiers were incorporated during preparation of the TCRbeta library. TCRdb reprocessed the PCR reads with MiXCR, giving one entry per CDR3 protein. The profile shows some 600,000 distinct CDR3 sequences, roughly 17% of them singletons. This sample is drawn from a study of T-cell reconstitution after alpha-beta-depleted transplantation in children. CDR3 length: 11 residues. Germline loops: CDR1 SQVTM, CDR2 ANQGSEA. V gave up 2 bases and J gave up 8 bases, with 9 bases separating them. This TCR came from a human donor who donated a stem cell graft to a child with acute myeloid leukemia. Here the sequenced sample was PBMCs from the stem cell graft donor, taken from the stem cell graft. V usage is TRBV29-1 and J usage is TRBJ1-2; D not certain. Written as DNA, the CDR3 is TGCAGCGTTGAACTCGGCCAGGGCTACACCTTC. This sequence encodes CSVELGQGYTF.